Listed below are T cell receptor beta chains from one sample, sequenced in a study of T cell repertoires in cytomegalovirus infection. Their antigen targets remain unknown. TCRdb analysed the reads with MiXCR anew, one entry per CDR3 protein. The sample includes about 150,000 distinct CDR3 sequences, over 30% of them seen just once. This material consisted of CD8+ T cells from cultured PBMCs, taken from culture after CMV antigen stimulation. These receptors all come from a human donor in good health (CMV status not recorded). Some clones in this sample may be carry-over from other donors' samples. CDR3s include the opening cysteine and the closing phenylalanine or tryptophan. D genes are given only for firm matches.

TRBJ2-3 | TRBV7-6 | TRBD2 | CASSTPGTRGGRGSGADTQYF
TRBJ2-2 | TRBV27 | TRBD1 | CASSLGTGPSTGELFF
TRBJ2-3 | TRBV20-1 | - | CSARDMDRLVVADTQYF
TRBJ2-2 | TRBV7-6 | - | CASSLITKTGELFF
TRBJ2-3 | TRBV27 | - | CASSKGIHTDTQYF
TRBJ2-1 | TRBV4-1 | - | CASSQEGLTRNEQFF
TRBJ1-2 | TRBV27 | TRBD1 | CASSPTPGQVFLDGYTF
TRBJ1-2 | TRBV4-1 | - | CASSQDPRGAHYGYTF
TRBJ1-5 | TRBV19 | - | CASSIWVNQPQHF
TRBJ2-7 | TRBV6-6 | - | CASSLTLGDEQYF
TRBJ1-6 | TRBV5-5 | TRBD1 | CASSSEPGQGNSPLHF
TRBJ2-1 | TRBV7-9 | - | CASSATPQLEQFF
TRBJ1-4 | TRBV4-2 | - | CASSQDLNNEKLFF
TRBJ2-5 | TRBV14 | - | CASTRGGLSETQYF
TRBJ2-4 | TRBV4-1 | - | CASSQVQGEDIQYF
TRBJ2-7 | TRBV27 | - | CASTPGYRVGEQYF
TRBJ2-2 | TRBV12-3/TRBV12-4 | TRBD2 | CASIPQSGGIGELFF
TRBJ2-1 | TRBV4-2 | - | CASSQAQGGSYNEQFF
TRBJ1-3 | TRBV20-1 | - | CSARSRGWELNTIYF
TRBJ1-2 | TRBV27 | - | CASSQAGRSDGYTF
TRBJ2-5 | TRBV20-1 | TRBD1 | CSARLGQEETQYF
TRBJ2-2 | TRBV27 | TRBD2 | CASSSTRSRGRTGELFF
TRBJ2-2 | TRBV7-9 | - | CASSLATGELFF
TRBJ2-1 | TRBV19 | TRBD2 | CASSISGGNSYNEQFF
TRBJ2-7 | TRBV7-9 | - | CASSSNLQGFSSYEQYF
TRBJ2-5 | TRBV27 | - | CASGQGGWETQYF
TRBJ1-1 | TRBV7-9 | - | CASSLEQGWAEAFF
TRBJ2-1 | TRBV11-2 | - | CASSLGLSYFF
TRBJ2-2 | TRBV7-8 | - | CASSSLGGELFF
TRBJ2-7 | TRBV15 | - | CATSTRPGSYEQYF
TRBJ2-7 | TRBV7-6 | TRBD1 | CASSLAGTGYEQYF
TRBJ1-5 | TRBV7-8 | - | CASSLDSRGQPQHF